The 6 T cell receptor beta chains in this list originate from one sample, sequenced in a study of T cell clonality in common variable immunodeficiency. The method was immunoSEQ multiplex PCR; TCRdb's version includes in-frame clones alone and lacks a portion of them. The sample includes roughly 40,000 clones, none of them occurring once. Which antigens these TCRs recognize remains unknown. General study points: Common variable immunodeficiency TCR beta sequences reportedly had fewer deletions and N-nucleotide insertions.

Sample: peripheral blood mononuclear cells. The receptors originated from a human donor with common variable immunodeficiency.

As to this clone: The read terminates 3 residues ahead of where the CDR3 ends, so the germline J gene completes it. V gene TRBV7-2 combines with J gene TRBJ2-5, with 8 bases lining up with TRBD2. J gave up 4 bases and V 3 bases, and 4 bases lay outside the gene matches. Germline V gene data show CDR1 as SGHTA and CDR2 as FQGNSA. There are 14 residues in the CDR3. The part of the CDR3 DNA that was read is TGTGCCAGCAGCTTCGGCGGGGGGATAGAGACC. This encodes CASSFGGGIET. The full CDR3 protein is CASSFGGGIETQYF.

With respect to this clone: Sequencing ends 3 residues short of the CDR3 end; the germline J gene provides the rest. This sequence joins TRBV7-2 and TRBJ1-5; TRBD1 matches at 7 bases. V was pared by 10 bases and J by 4 bases, with 7 bases of the junction left unmatched. The germline CDR1 and CDR2 sequences are SGHTA and FQGNSA. CDR3 length: 13 amino acids. The CDR3 is CATAGQINQPQHF. Incomplete CDR3 DNA: TGTGCCACCGCGGGACAGATAAATCAGCCC.

This clone was recorded at least ten times. The read ends 3 residues before the CDR3 terminus; that terminus is restored from the germline J gene. The rearrangement uses TRBV30 and TRBJ1-1; D not resolved. CDR1 and CDR2 from the germline V gene are GTSNPN and SVGIG (reference sequence). CDR3 length: 12 amino acids. CDR3 DNA (partial): TGTGCCTGGAACACAGCGGGTATGGAA. Amino acid sequence: CAWNTAGME. The CDR3 reads in full as CAWNTAGMEAFF.

In its sample, this clone was seen many times. The CDR3 goes on 3 residues after the read ends, and that part is filled in from the germline J gene. This chain links TRBV30 with TRBJ2-7, with D uncertain. V lost 2 bases, J lost 5 bases, and 7 bases lay in between. Per the germline V gene, CDR1 is GTSNPN and CDR2 is SVGIG (reference sequence). The CDR3 covers 11 residues. CDR3 DNA, as far as it was read: TGTGCCTGGAGTCAAGGTAACGAG. Its protein is CAWSQGNE. The whole CDR3 region reads CAWSQGNEQYF.

This clone has a count of ten or more. The CDR3 end is not reached by the read, which stops 3 residues before it; the germline J gene fills it in. The chain recombines TRBV7-9 with TRBJ2-7; 8 positions match TRBD1. The CDR3 has 14 amino acids. CDR1 SEHNR and CDR2 FQNEAQ come from the germline V gene (reference sequence). With V trimmed by 3 bases and J by 6 bases, 7 bases remained unmatched. The CDR3 sequence is CASSFWQGALEQYF. The CDR3 bases that were read are TGTGCCAGCAGCTTTTGGCAGGGGGCCCTCGAG.

This clone came up many times. The read falls 3 residues short of the CDR3 end, and the missing part is taken from the germline J gene. This chain uses TRBV7-2 with TRBJ2-3; D possibly corresponds to TRBD1 (6 bases). V lost 6 bases to trimming and J lost 6 bases, with 19 bases between them. Germline values: CDR1 SGHTA, CDR2 FQGNSA. CDR3 length: 15 residues. CDR3 bases read: TGTGCCAGCAGTGGAAACAGGGCCGGCCGTGATACG. It encodes CASSGNRAGRDT. The whole CDR3 sequence is CASSGNRAGRDTQYF.